A selection of T cell receptor beta chains follows, all from one sample in a study of T cell responses to AZD1222 COVID-19 vaccine. Measured with immunoSEQ multiplex PCR; TCRdb has only the in-frame clones, and not every one. Of roughly 150,000 clones in the sample, about nine tenths were seen once. The starting material was peripheral blood, obtained on day 0 of AZD1222 vaccination. The receptors shown here come from an adult in good health. Both conserved end residues are part of each CDR3.

v_call cdr3_aa
TRBV25-1 CASSSGGGALSNEQFF
TRBV5-4 CASSRTTGQLLQETQYF
TRBV21-1 CASSKGSWPSTYQPQHF
TRBV2 CASSEEGQGKAFF
TRBV6-1 CASSEAKAAGNTIYF
TRBV2 CASSEALAGGQQETQYF
TRBV7-6 CASSSPTGEIQETQYF
TRBV29-1 CSGRGGGTSISGANVLTF
TRBV11-3 CASSPRDSPRETQYF
TRBV3-1/TRBV3-2 CASSLLGDSYEQYF
TRBV30 CAWRGGTGGSYEQYF
TRBV7-8 CASSLSREQPQHF
TRBV28 CASSLVEANYGYTF
TRBV11-2 CASSSGRGANYGYTF
TRBV10-3 CAISESRGGATNEKLFF
TRBV28 CASREIQTSAPDTQYF
TRBV14 CASSQSQTPGGQYF
TRBV10-3 CASGGPLQETQYF
TRBV15 CATSRELGLGNQPQHF
TRBV3-1/TRBV3-2 CASSQGAARNTF
TRBV4-3 CASSQDIDGSLGAEAFF
TRBV6-6 CASSPTRGGPSTDTQYF
TRBV7-8 CASSLAPRLIQERYEQYF
TRBV30 CAWSPGTGAAEQYF
TRBV7-6 CASSPEGGTIYF
TRBV2 CASSEEGTGTYNEQFF
TRBV7-2 CASSLGQPAKNIQYF
TRBV19 CASREGGSYEQYF
TRBV25-1 CASSENVESAFF
TRBV6-5 CASISWGSGSYEQYF
TRBV10-3 CAISDWDNHLYGYTF
TRBV10-1 CASSDQAGVSRNEQFF
TRBV30 CAWRDSPEQFF
TRBV19 CASTGSGAYEQYF
TRBV19 CASGDRANYGYTF
TRBV5-6 CASSFEPRKASKNYGYTF
TRBV19 CASRRQGENQPQHF
TRBV7-8 CASSSRDRIEKLFF
TRBV11-2 CASSLDLTEYPLEQYF
TRBV5-6 CASSSLWNHNEQFF
TRBV28 CASSPTSGRGETQYF